This is a list of T cell receptor beta chains from one sample in a study of T cell responses to AZD1222 COVID-19 vaccine. TCRdb's table, derived via immunoSEQ multiplex PCR, lists solely in-frame clones and lacks some. The sample includes over 200,000 clones, about 95% seen only once; the top ten take around 1.7%. The sample was peripheral blood, taken 28 days after the second dose of the MenACWY control vaccine. The receptors were gathered from an adult who received the MenACWY meningococcal vaccine as a control. CDR3s include the opening cysteine and the closing phenylalanine or tryptophan. D genes are given only for firm matches. Size is stated for part of the rows, as once, few or many counts, or as a class when the clone is expanded.

TRBV6-4	.	.	TRBJ2-1	TGTGCCAGCAGTGCGGGACTCGCCGCTTACAATGAGCAGTTCTTC	CASSAGLAAYNEQFF
TRBV13	.	.	TRBJ1-1	TGTGCCAGCAGCTTAGGATCTGCAGGGGCGGCGAACACTGAAGCTTTCTTT	CASSLGSAGAANTEAFF
TRBV7-9	.	.	TRBJ2-6	TGTGCCAGCAGCTTCCCAGGGGCCGGGGCCAACGTCCTGACTTTC	CASSFPGAGANVLTF
TRBV6-1	.	TRBD1	TRBJ1-1	TGTGCCAGCAGTGATAGGGACAGTTGGAAGTGGGAAGCTTTCTTT	CASSDRDSWKWEAFF
TRBV24-1	.	TRBD2	TRBJ2-3	TGTGCCACCGGCCCAGGGAGCGGGGGGCTTGGTACGACAGATACGCAGTATTTT	CATGPGSGGLGTTDTQYF
TRBV27	.	.	TRBJ1-2	TGTGCCACCGCCGGGGCCGGCGGCTACACCTTC	CATAGAGGYTF
TRBV30	.	.	TRBJ2-2	TGTGCCTGGAGTGTGAACGGCCTCACCGGGGAGCTGTTTTTT	CAWSVNGLTGELFF
TRBV7-9	.	TRBD1	TRBJ1-1	TGTGCCAGCAGTTTTTACTCCCCGGGACAGAAATCCCGGAACACTGAAGCTTTCTTT	CASSFYSPGQKSRNTEAFF
TRBV6-5	.	.	TRBJ2-7	TGTGCCAGCAGGAGTGAGGTCTTGCGGCGCGAGCAGTACTTC	CASRSEVLRREQYF
TRBV28	.	.	TRBJ2-7	TGTGCCAGCAGTTTAACCCGGGGCCCAACCTACGAGCAGTACTTC	CASSLTRGPTYEQYF
TRBV5-6	.	TRBD1	TRBJ2-3	TGTGCCAGCAGCCTGAATCAGGGGGCTAGCACAGATACGCAGTATTTT	CASSLNQGASTDTQYF
TRBV28	.	.	TRBJ1-2	TGTGCCAGCAGTTTAGCTACGAGAGGCTACACCTTC	CASSLATRGYTF
TRBV2	.	TRBD1	TRBJ2-7	TGTGCCAGCAGTGAAGGTCTGAGGACAGGCTCCTACGAGCAGTACTTC	CASSEGLRTGSYEQYF
TRBV18	.	.	TRBJ1-2	TGTGCCAGCTCACCACAGGGACAAGTTCGCCTTGGCTACACCTTC	CASSPQGQVRLGYTF
TRBV27	.	TRBD1	TRBJ2-2	TGTGCCAGCAGTTTATATTGGGACAGGGTCACATCCGGGGAGCTGTTTTTT	CASSLYWDRVTSGELFF
TRBV7-8	.	TRBD1	TRBJ1-4	TGTGCCAGCAGCTTAGGGACAGGAATCTTCTCCCTACTTCTGGATAATAATGAAAAACTGTTTTTT	CASSLGTGIFSLLLDNNEKLFF
TRBV19	.	.	TRBJ2-2	TGTGCCAGTAGTATCCTGAACACCGGGGAGCTGTTTTTT	CASSILNTGELFF
TRBV28	.	.	TRBJ1-4	TGTGCCAGCAATTCCGGGGGTAATGAAAAACTGTTTTTT	CASNSGGNEKLFF
TRBV18	.	.	TRBJ2-7	TGTGCCAGCTCACCGAAAGGCTACGAGCAGTACTTC	CASSPKGYEQYF
TRBV5-4	.	.	TRBJ1-2	TGTGCCAGCAGCTTGTGGGGTCGGGGCTATGGCTACACCTTC	CASSLWGRGYGYTF
TRBV6-5	.	.	TRBJ1-3	TGTGCCAGCAGTTACTCGACCCCGAGCTCTGGAAACACCATATATTTT	CASSYSTPSSGNTIYF
TRBV28	.	TRBD2	TRBJ2-2	TGTGCCAGCAGTTCCTTAGCGGGAGGAGAACCCGGGGAGCTGTTTTTT	CASSSLAGGEPGELFF
TRBV28	.	.	TRBJ1-2	TGTGCCCACTGGGACCCAAGGGGTTATGGCTACACCTTC	CAHWDPRGYGYTF
TRBV6-5	.	TRBD2	TRBJ2-1	TGTGCCAGCAGTTGGACTAGCGGAGGTGAGCAGTTCTTC	CASSWTSGGEQFF
TRBV29-1	.	.	TRBJ2-5	TGCAGCGGACGGGACAGAGGGACTATAGAGACCCAGTACTTC	CSGRDRGTIETQYF
TRBV5-4	.	.	TRBJ2-6	TGTGCCAGCAGCCGGCGGGAAACCCCCTCTGGGGCCAACGTCCTGACTTTC	CASSRRETPSGANVLTF
TRBV7-6	once	TRBD2	TRBJ2-5	TGTGCCAGCAGCTTAAGTAGCGGGGGCCCGTCTCAGACCCAGTACTTC	CASSLSSGGPSQTQYF
TRBV7-8	.	TRBD2	TRBJ2-7	TGTGCCAGCAGCGCTGCGACTAGCGGCTCGGGGGAGCAGTACTTC	CASSAATSGSGEQYF
TRBV6-5	.	.	TRBJ1-2	TGTGCCAGCAGAACAGTAGACCTCTATGGCTACACCTTC	CASRTVDLYGYTF
TRBV6-2/TRBV6-3	.	TRBD2	TRBJ2-3	TGTGCCAGCAGCAGCGGGAGGGACACAGATACGCAGTATTTT	CASSSGRDTDTQYF
TRBV15	.	.	TRBJ1-2	TGTGCCACCAGCAGAGATTTGAGGGCCCATGGCTACACCTTC	CATSRDLRAHGYTF
TRBV29-1	.	TRBD2	TRBJ2-7	TGCAGCGCCTTATCGGTACGTGGGACTAGCGTCGAGCAGTACTTC	CSALSVRGTSVEQYF
TRBV19	.	TRBD1	TRBJ1-4	TGTGCCAGTAGTGTCAAAAGGGGGCCCAATGAAAAACTGTTTTTT	CASSVKRGPNEKLFF
TRBV7-9	.	.	TRBJ2-7	TGTGCCAGCAGCTTAGGGTCACAGATCGAGCAGTACTTC	CASSLGSQIEQYF
TRBV9	.	.	TRBJ2-7	TGTGCCAGCAGCCCCTCCGGGAGACCATGGGAGCAGTACTTC	CASSPSGRPWEQYF
TRBV30	.	.	TRBJ1-5	TGTGCCTGGAGTGCGAGGGTCGGTCAGCCCCAGCATTTT	CAWSARVGQPQHF
TRBV6-2/TRBV6-3	.	TRBD1	TRBJ2-2	TGTGCCAGCAGCCAGGAATTGGACAGGGTGGAACTGTTTTTT	CASSQELDRVELFF
TRBV14	.	TRBD1	TRBJ1-6	TGTGCCAGCAGCCCTATGGGACAGGGGCAATCACCCCTCCACTTT	CASSPMGQGQSPLHF
TRBV7-2	.	.	TRBJ2-5	TGTGCCAGCAGCTTAGTAGAGGGGACGCAGACCCAGTACTTC	CASSLVEGTQTQYF
TRBV6-5	.	.	TRBJ2-7	TGTGCCAGCAGTCACCGGGACTGGCTCTACGAGCAGTACTTC	CASSHRDWLYEQYF